This TCR beta chain was sequenced during a study of cytomegalovirus exposure and HLA in healthy donors. Notes on the study in general: Some segments of the V type, notably TRBV6-2 and TRBV6-3, were excluded as indistinguishable.

Per the germline V gene, CDR1 is SGHAT and CDR2 is FQNNGV. V lost 6 bases and J lost 7, with 22 bases in between. The CDR3 totals 16 residues. Worth noting for this clone: Its antigen remains unidentified.

The PCR made use of 60 Vbeta and 13 Jbeta primers. Sequenced by immunoSEQ multiplex PCR; TCRdb stores in-frame clones only, minus some. The sample holds some 200,000 clones. What was sequenced was PBMCs. The TCR was taken from a young man in good health and CMV-seronegative. The V and J genes are TRBV11-2 and TRBJ2-1; D possibly corresponds to TRBD1 (6 bases). This chain's CDR3 is CASSRSQGPVGNEQFF. As DNA, the CDR3 is TGTGCCAGCAGTAGGTCCCAGGGGCCCGTGGGGAATGAGCAGTTCTTC.